Below are 30 T cell receptor beta chains sequenced from a single sample in a study of T cells in Graves' hyperthyroidism and ophthalmopathy. RNA transcripts gave rise to amplified TCR beta CDR3 regions. Researchers ran a first-round RT-PCR on the TCR CDR3 using the HTBI primer set. TCRdb independently ran MiXCR on the multiplex PCR reads; one entry per CDR3 protein. The sample includes about 400,000 distinct CDR3 sequences, around a sixth seen only once; the top ten take 12% to 15%. Material: blood. The receptors originated from a young woman with Graves' hyperthyroidism.

In this sample, this clonotype turned up many times. J is TRBJ1-3 and V is TRBV18; 7 bases line up with TRBD1. The CDR3 extends over 16 amino acids. Trimming took 3 bases from V and 0 from J; bases not matched to a gene: 5. The germline gives CDR1 KGHSH, CDR2 LQKENI. Here the CDR3 reads CASSPRDSFSGNTIYF. CDR3 DNA sequence: TGTGCCAGCTCACCCCGGGACAGCTTCTCTGGAAACACCATATATTTT.

The chain employs TRBV6-2 or TRBV6-3 and TRBJ1-2; D is possibly TRBD1 (6 bases). Germline values: CDR1 MNHEY, CDR2 SVGEGT. The V end lost 0 bases, the J end lost 8 bases, and 13 bases lay between the germline ends. The CDR3 totals 14 residues. CDR3 loop: CASSYSEGVRGYTF. The CDR3 DNA reads as TGTGCCAGCAGTTACTCAGAGGGGGTTCGGGGCTACACCTTC.

This clonotype was found many times. The V call is TRBV13, the J call TRBJ2-1, with 8 bases fitting TRBD2. CDR3 length: 15 amino acids. V lost 7 bases, J lost 8 bases, and 13 bases stayed unmatched. Germline CDR1 and CDR2: PRHDT and FYEKMQ (reference sequence). The CDR3 coding sequence is TGTGCCAGCACCCTTCGCCGGGGGGGCCGGGATGAGCAGTTCTTC. It translates to CASTLRRGGRDEQFF.

The table lists this clonotype with a few counts. This chain connects TRBV5-5 to TRBJ1-5; D may be TRBD1 (5 bases). CDR3 length equals 16 residues. Between the trimmed V and J ends, which lost 2 bases and 0 bases, there was a span of 12 bases. The V gene's germline CDR1 is SGHKS and CDR2 YYEKEE (reference sequence). The CDR3 DNA sequence: TGTGCCAGCAGCTTAAGGGGTTGGGATAGCAATCAGCCCCAGCATTTT. This encodes CASSLRGWDSNQPQHF.

Notes on this clonotype: It may be a read error: a sequence one base away is much more abundant. V and J are TRBV3-1 and TRBJ2-5, with 7 bases aligning to TRBD2. Germline CDR1 is LGHDT and CDR2 is YNNKEL (reference sequence). Trimming removed 4 bases from V and 4 bases from J; junction bases left unmatched: 9. This CDR3 has 15 amino acids. DNA of the CDR3: TGTGCCAGCAGCCCAGGAGGGAGGGGAAGAGAGACCCAGTACTTC. Its translation: CASSPGGRGRETQYF.

This clonotype was counted at least ten times. The chain carries TRBV19 and TRBJ1-5; 7 bases map to TRBD1. The ends lost 6 bases at V and 4 bases at J; junction bases unmatched: 9. Germline V gives CDR1 LNHDA, CDR2 SQIVND (reference sequence). The CDR3 spans 15 residues. The CDR3 coding sequence is TGTGCCAGTAGGAACCCGGGACAGTTAAATCAGCCCCAGCATTTT. Its protein product is CASRNPGQLNQPQHF.

Written as DNA, the CDR3 is TGTGCCAGCAGCGAGGCGCGGACAGGGGTTTGGGGAAACACCATATATTTT. This gives the protein CASSEARTGVWGNTIYF. The V and J genes are TRBV11-2 and TRBJ1-3; 9 bases line up with TRBD1. J gave up 4 bases and V 5 bases, and 12 bases lay outside the gene matches. In germline, CDR1 is SGHAT, CDR2 FQNNGV. The CDR3 extends over 17 amino acids. The full variable domain, with the rest looked up from reference TRBV11-2 and TRBJ1-3, is EAGVAQSPRYKIIEKRQSVAFWCNPISGHATLYWYQQILGQGPKLLIQFQNNGVVDDSQLPKDRFSAERLKGVDSTLKIQPAKLEDSAVYLCASSEARTGVWGNTIYFGEGSWLTVV.

Concerning this clonotype: A much larger clone is a single base away; this may be a read error. The chain joins TRBV12-3 or TRBV12-4 to TRBJ2-7; 9 bases match TRBD1. J lost 6 bases, V lost 5 bases, and 8 bases had no gene match. The CDR3 is 14 amino acids. The chain's CDR3 is CASSPTGQGCEQYF. CDR3 in DNA: TGTGCCAGCAGTCCCACGGGACAGGGCTGCGAGCAGTACTTC.

Ten or more counts support this clonotype. V usage is TRBV7-8 and J usage is TRBJ2-4, with 7 bases identical to TRBD2. J gave up 12 bases and V 1 base, and 12 bases lay outside the gene matches. The germline CDR1 and CDR2 sequences are SGHVS and FQNEAQ. This CDR3 is 15 amino acids long. The CDR3 loop reads CASSLEGGSWYTQYF. The CDR3 nucleotides are TGTGCCAGCAGCTTAGAGGGCGGGAGTTGGTACACTCAGTACTTC.

This clonotype came up many times. V usage is TRBV6-5 and J usage is TRBJ2-2, with TRBD2 identical over 14 bases. Germline loops: CDR1 MNHEY, CDR2 SVGAGI. The CDR3 is made up of 21 amino acids. V lost 4 bases and J lost 6; bases outside the gene matches: 19. Written as DNA, the CDR3 is TGTGCCAGCAGTTCTCCTGGGACTAGCGGGAGAGGAGCCGTGAGCCCCGGGGAGCTGTTTTTT. Translated: CASSSPGTSGRGAVSPGELFF.

The chain couples TRBV6-1 to TRBJ2-7; 7 bases align to TRBD1. The CDR3 runs to 15 residues. Germline V CDR1 and CDR2: MNHNS, SASEGT. V was pared by 6 bases and J by 0 bases, with 8 bases of the junction left unmatched. CDR3 region: CASSIPGQTSYEQYF. The DNA of the CDR3 is TGTGCCAGCAGCATACCGGGACAGACCTCCTACGAGCAGTACTTC.

This clonotype was recorded many times. This sequence joins TRBV13 and TRBJ1-1, with unresolved D. This CDR3 contains 13 residues. Germline-derived CDR1 and CDR2 are PRHDT and FYEKMQ (reference sequence). V was trimmed by 5 bases and J by 0 bases, leaving 7 bases between them. This chain's CDR3 is CASSPLLNTEAFF. Here the CDR3 DNA reads TGTGCCAGCAGCCCACTGCTGAACACTGAAGCTTTCTTT.

This clonotype was seen ten or more times. V gene TRBV28 combines with J gene TRBJ2-3; D possibly uses TRBD1 or TRBD2 (5 bases each). Germline V gene lookup returns CDR1 MDHEN and CDR2 SYDVKM. Trimming removed 7 bases from V and 1 base from J, with 12 bases in between. The CDR3 is 14 amino acids. The CDR3 loop reads CASIQGARTDTQYF. The DNA of the CDR3 is TGTGCCAGCATCCAGGGAGCTCGCACAGATACGCAGTATTTT.

Turning to this clonotype: A read error may account for a junction end that differs from germline. J is TRBJ2-5 and V is TRBV20-1, with D possibly being TRBD1 (5 bases). The CDR3 extends over 14 amino acids. Germline V gene sequence: CDR1 DFQATT, CDR2 SNEGSKA (reference sequence). The CDR3 sequence is CSARVVGHKGPHDF. CDR3 bases: TGCAGTGCTAGAGTGGTGGGGCACAAGGGGCCCCACGACTTC.

This clonotype was detected many times. CDR3 loop: CASSPRLAGGNEQFF. The CDR3, as DNA: TGTGCCAGCTCACCCAGACTAGCGGGAGGTAATGAGCAGTTCTTC. The V and J genes are TRBV18 and TRBJ2-1; 13 nucleotides align to TRBD2. The CDR3 contains 15 residues. V lost 3 bases and J lost 7; bases outside the gene matches: 3. CDR1 is KGHSH and CDR2 is LQKENI in the germline V gene.

The chain combines TRBV2 with TRBJ1-3, with TRBD1 identical over 9 bases. The CDR3 loop spans 15 amino acids. Looked up from germline, CDR1 is SNHLY and CDR2 is FYNNEI. Losses at the gene ends were 5 bases for V and 2 bases for J; bases not matched to a gene: 4. The DNA for the CDR3 is TGTGCCAGCAGTCACAGGGGGCGCACTGGAAACACCATATATTTT. Its protein product is CASSHRGRTGNTIYF.

This chain uses TRBV27 with TRBJ2-1, with D possibly TRBD2 on 5 matching bases. Trimming removed 11 bases at V and 4 bases at J, with 15 bases between. The germline CDR1 and CDR2 sequences are MNHEY and SMNVEV (reference sequence). The CDR3 is 13 amino acids. Here the CDR3 reads CAAAIRGYNEQFF. CDR3 DNA: TGTGCCGCAGCCATACGGGGTTACAATGAGCAGTTCTTC.

This chain links TRBV5-1 with TRBJ1-2; D gene unclear. The CDR3 runs to 17 residues. CDR1 and CDR2 (germline): SGHRS, YFSETQ. The V end was cut by 2 bases, the J end by 0 bases, with 17 bases between. The CDR3 here is CASSFKPTEPTNYGYTF. The DNA for the CDR3 is TGCGCCAGCAGCTTTAAGCCCACAGAGCCTACTAACTATGGCTACACCTTC.

The gene calls are TRBV27 and TRBJ2-7; perhaps TRBD1 as D (6 bases). This CDR3 is 14 amino acids long. Trimming pared 5 bases from V and 6 bases from J, leaving 17 bases between. Germline V gene data show CDR1 as MNHEY and CDR2 as SMNVEV (reference sequence). In DNA form, the CDR3 reads TGTGCCAGCAGTACCTCAACAGGGTCGTCCGAGCAGTACTTC. Translating it yields CASSTSTGSSEQYF.

This clonotype was counted many times. V usage is TRBV20-1 and J usage is TRBJ2-3; 8 bases map to TRBD2. Unmatched junction bases numbered 14, after V lost 3 bases and J lost 0 bases. The germline V gene has CDR1 DFQATT and CDR2 SNEGSKA (reference sequence). The CDR3 has 18 amino acids. This CDR3 reads CSASLGGGPLGSTDTQYF. CDR3 nucleotides: TGCAGTGCTAGCCTTGGCGGGGGGCCCCTCGGCAGCACAGATACGCAGTATTTT.

This clonotype was counted at least ten times. V gene TRBV11-2 combines with J gene TRBJ2-1, with TRBD2 matching 8 bases. This CDR3 region has 20 residues. CDR1 is SGHAT, CDR2 FQNNGV, per germline. The V gene end was trimmed by 2 bases and the J gene end by 7 bases; junction bases not matched to a gene: 22. This chain's CDR3 is CASSLNYQPGSSGSLNEQFF. CDR3 coding DNA: TGTGCCAGCAGCTTAAATTATCAACCCGGGTCAAGCGGGAGTTTAAATGAGCAGTTCTTC.

The chain recombines TRBV25-1 with TRBJ2-5; 8 bases agree with TRBD2. This CDR3 contains 16 residues. Losses at the gene ends were 3 bases for V and 3 bases for J; bases not matched to a gene: 9. CDR1 and CDR2 from the germline V gene are MGHDK and SYGVNS. The CDR3 spells CASSEPGGGDKETQYF. DNA for the CDR3: TGTGCCAGCAGTGAGCCGGGGGGGGGGGACAAAGAGACCCAGTACTTC.

The rearrangement joins TRBV5-6 to TRBJ2-4, with D perhaps matching TRBD1 (5 bases). CDR1 SGHDT and CDR2 YYEEEE come from the germline V gene. V dropped 3 bases and J dropped 8 bases, with 12 bases sitting between them. The CDR3 consists of 13 residues. CDR3: CASSSIRVDIQYF. The CDR3 nucleotides are TGTGCCAGCAGCTCGATCAGGGTGGACATTCAGTACTTC.

This clonotype was detected a few times. An end of the junction differs from the germline gene, which may be a read error. This chain joins TRBV7-8 and TRBJ2-5; the match to TRBD1 covers 8 bases. The germline gives CDR1 SGHVS, CDR2 FQNEAQ. This CDR3 spans 16 amino acids. The chain's CDR3 is CASSLGMGTGQENQYF. For the CDR3, the DNA is TGTGCCAGCAGCTTAGGAATGGGGACAGGTCAAGAGAACCAGTACTTC.

This clonotype was detected only a few times. Just one base apart from a much larger clone, this may be a read error. Given the absence of the conserved phenylalanine or tryptophan at the CDR3 end, a read error is likely. V usage is TRBV6-1 and J usage is TRBJ1-1, with a possible D match to TRBD1 (6 bases). Trimming pared 5 bases from V and 0 bases from J, leaving 16 bases between. Germline values: CDR1 MNHNS, CDR2 SASEGT. The length of the CDR3 is 16 residues. For the CDR3, the DNA is TGTGCCAGCAGTCCCCCCCGGGGGGCGATGAACACTGAAGCTTTCCTT. Protein sequence: CASSPPRGAMNTEAFL.

The chain is built from TRBV20-1 and TRBJ1-3, with a possible D match to TRBD1 (6 bases). CDR1 is DFQATT, CDR2 SNEGSKA, per germline (reference sequence). The CDR3 runs 15 residues. The V gene lost 6 bases and the J gene lost 0 bases, with 15 bases spanning the gap. The DNA of the CDR3 is TGCAGTGCAATTAACGACAGGAACTCTGGAAACACCATATATTTT. It encodes CSAINDRNSGNTIYF.

The rearrangement links TRBV5-4 to TRBJ1-1; D is perhaps TRBD1 (5 bases). V shed 3 bases and J shed 6 bases, with 12 bases lying between them. The CDR3 has 13 amino acids. The germline V gene has CDR1 SGHNT and CDR2 YYREEE (reference sequence). The CDR3 sequence is CASSSDVGAEAFF. DNA of the CDR3: TGTGCCAGCAGCTCCGACGTGGGGGCTGAAGCTTTCTTT.

This clonotype came up many times. The genes are TRBV7-3 and TRBJ2-5; D is uncertain. CDR3 size: 13 residues. V dropped 0 bases and J dropped 2 bases, with 4 bases sitting between them. Germline assignment: CDR1 SGHTA and CDR2 FQGTGA. CDR3 in amino acids: CASSLTQQETQYF. In DNA form, the CDR3 reads TGTGCCAGCAGCTTAACACAGCAAGAGACCCAGTACTTC.

This chain links TRBV6-2 or TRBV6-3 with TRBJ1-5; D uncertain. V was shortened by 6 bases and J by 6 bases, with 12 bases between the two germline ends. The CDR3 covers 13 residues. Germline lookup yields CDR1 MNHEY and CDR2 SVGEGT. CDR3 coding DNA: TGTGCCAGCAGCCCAGGACTAATTCAGCCCCAGCATTTT. Its translation is CASSPGLIQPQHF.

The rearrangement joins TRBV9 to TRBJ1-3, with D possibly TRBD1 on 5 matching bases. The CDR3 has 15 amino acids. V lost 4 bases and J lost 2, with 13 bases in between. CDR1 and CDR2 (germline): SGDLS, YYNGEE. The CDR3 region is CASSPPGDAGNTIYF. The CDR3 DNA is TGTGCCAGCAGCCCCCCGGGGGATGCTGGAAACACCATATATTTT.